The rows below give T cell receptor beta chains drawn from one sample of a study of CD8+CD57+ T cells in acquired aplastic anemia. TCRdb called the reads again in MiXCR, with one record for every CDR3 protein. The sample includes approximately 180,000 distinct CDR3 sequences, 50% to 65% of them seen just once. Specimen: sorted CD4+, CD8+, or CD8+CD57+ T cells (not recorded which) from PBMCs. These receptor sequences come from a human donor with aplastic anemia. Both conserved end residues are part of each CDR3. D genes are given only for firm matches. Size values are once, few and many counts, or a class for expanded clones, and some rows have none.

cdr3_aa | cdr3_nt | v_call | d_call | j_call | clone_size
CASSQDSRGYEQYF | TGCGCCAGCAGCCAGGATAGCAGGGGGTACGAGCAGTACTTC | TRBV4-1 | TRBD1 | TRBJ2-7 | NA
CASSQVTGSSGYTF | TGCGCCAGCAGCCAAGTTACAGGGAGTTCTGGCTACACCTTC | TRBV4-1 | NA | TRBJ1-2 | many
CASSSQTGDTEAFF | TGTGCCAGCAGCTCCCAGACAGGGGACACTGAAGCTTTCTTT | TRBV7-9 | TRBD1 | TRBJ1-1 | NA
CASSKLGRREETQYF | TGTGCCAGCAGCAAACTGGGCCGGCGGGAAGAGACCCAGTACTTC | TRBV7-2 | NA | TRBJ2-5 | NA
CAIDGGNTGELFF | TGTGCCATCGACGGGGGGAACACCGGGGAGCTGTTTTTT | TRBV10-3 | NA | TRBJ2-2 | few
CASSDLAGRTYEQYF | TGTGCCAGCAGCGATCTAGCGGGACGGACCTACGAGCAGTACTTC | TRBV7-6 | TRBD2 | TRBJ2-7 | few
CASRKQGTSNQPQHF | TGCGCCAGCAGAAAACAGGGAACAAGCAATCAGCCCCAGCATTTT | TRBV4-1 | NA | TRBJ1-5 | NA
CASSLGTPAADGYTF | TGTGCCAGCAGCTTAGGGACCCCGGCCGCGGATGGCTACACCTTC | TRBV7-3 | NA | TRBJ1-2 | NA
CASSQEEGGPRAYGYTF | TGCGCCAGCAGCCAAGAGGAAGGGGGACCTAGGGCCTATGGCTACACCTTC | TRBV4-3 | NA | TRBJ1-2 | NA
CSASSGRAGDTQYF | TGCAGTGCTAGTAGCGGGAGGGCCGGGGATACGCAGTATTTT | TRBV20-1 | TRBD2 | TRBJ2-3 | NA
CASRNPNTEAFF | TGCGCCAGCAGGAACCCGAACACTGAAGCTTTCTTT | TRBV5-1 | NA | TRBJ1-1 | NA
CASSIGVENSPLHF | TGTGCCAGTAGTATTGGAGTTGAGAATTCACCCCTCCACTTT | TRBV19 | NA | TRBJ1-6 | once
CASSLVQGAYEQYF | TGCGCCAGCAGCTTGGTCCAGGGGGCCTACGAGCAGTACTTC | TRBV5-1 | TRBD1 | TRBJ2-7 | NA